This T cell receptor beta chain was profiled in a study of post-analysis software for immune sequencing data (dated by TCRdb to between 2014 and 2017). Regarding the research as a whole: Recorded disease courses included relapsing-remitting, secondary progressive and progressive-relapsing multiple sclerosis, with some patients lacking subtype annotation. A subset of samples was prepared in parallel using single-end sample barcoding, then pooled and co-amplified after Illumina adapter ligation. The patient repertoires were compared against more than 10 previously published healthy control repertoires obtained from donors aged about 6 to 25 years.

To demonstrate the VDJtools post-analysis software, TCR beta repertoires were profiled from the peripheral blood of over ten young patients with multiple sclerosis. The multiple sclerosis patients were children and adolescents ranging in age from about 6 to 16 years. What the work shows at the level of the full study, not this receptor alone: Patients showed significantly higher frequencies than controls for 4 or 5 TRBV segments, among them TRBV5-6, TRBV5-1 and TRBV20-1. Significantly lower normalized Chao1 diversity was found in multiple sclerosis patients than in controls, suggesting substantial peripheral T-cell clonal expansion. When samples were clustered directly using the F measure, samples prepared in the same batch co-clustered strongly, which prompted a batch-effect correction. The control group was slightly older than the multiple sclerosis patient group.

The table lists this clonotype with a few counts. This receptor's antigen is unknown. One base away there is no much larger clone; base qualities are not given. From its cysteine to its phenylalanine, the CDR3 spans 16 amino acids. The kept DNA is CDR3 alone, 48 bases in frame from the first base. The germline V gene (reference sequence) provides CDR1 DFQATT and CDR2 SNEGSKA. Relative to germline, V is missing 5 bases and J is missing 1 base, with 13 bases of the junction outside any gene match. The library was prepared using PCR. The sample was run on an Illumina HiSeq 2500. Unique molecular identifiers were incorporated into TCR beta cDNA libraries to reduce PCR and sequencing biases. Roughly 500,000 cDNA molecules were obtained per 1 to 10 million input T cells, so each molecule approximated one T cell. The patient libraries were prepared and sequenced using the same protocol as the earlier healthy control dataset. Samples belonging to the same batch were prepared together, multiplexed and sequenced on a shared HiSeq lane. The study's own analysis went as follows. Raw barcoded reads were processed with MIGEC, discarding single-read molecular identifier groups before consensus assembly and CDR3 extraction. Clonotype tables were post-analysed with VDJtools, normalizing diversity by down-sampling all datasets to the smallest sample size. Repertoire overlap clustering matched CDR3 amino acid but not nucleotide sequences to correct batch-related cross-sample contamination. TCRdb redid the processing of the public reads, applying fastp at Q25 and MiXCR, and retained in-frame beta chains. Every distinct CDR3 protein forms one entry, paired with its most common genes and DNA. TCRdb, not the original authors, processed these V and J calls. Across this sample there are approximately 250,000 distinct CDR3 sequences, with 36% seen only once. Of the sample, 4.5% to 5.5% falls within the top ten clones.

The material sequenced was blood. Recombination connected TRBV20-1 to TRBJ1-1; TRBD1 fits 7 bases in the junction. The TCR originated in a girl aged 10-17 years with multiple sclerosis. The DNA reads as follows: TGCAGTGCTCAGCTCCCCCGACAGGGACCGAACACTGAAGCTTTCTTT. It encodes CSAQLPRQGPNTEAFF.